This TCR beta chain was recovered during a study of radiotherapy plus CTLA-4 blockade in lung cancer. The CDR3 loop spans 14 amino acids. The germline V and J ends were trimmed by 2 bases and 2 bases, with 7 bases remaining between them. Germline V gene lookup returns CDR1 LNHDA and CDR2 SQIVND (reference sequence). Chemo-refractory metastatic non-small-cell lung cancer patients were treated with focal radiation plus CTLA-4 blockade with ipilimumab. The data were produced by immunoSEQ multiplex PCR, yet TCRdb's version contains in-frame clones alone and is incomplete. The sample yields 56,000 or so clones, roughly 80% seen once. A few counts support this clone.

The sequence came from a human donor with non-small cell lung cancer who had a complete response to radiotherapy plus ipilimumab. Source: peripheral blood, taken from a patient treated with radiotherapy plus ipilimumab. The V gene is TRBV19, the J gene TRBJ1-5; D is possibly TRBD1 (5 bases). CDR3 DNA sequence: TGTGCCAGTAGTATAAAAGGGGGCAATCAGCCCCAGCATTTT. Translating it yields CASSIKGGNQPQHF.